This TCR beta chain was identified during a study of T cells in localized non-small cell lung cancer. To note about this clone: As yet, its antigen is unknown.

Some clones are missing from TCRdb's copy, which holds only in-frame ones; the method was immunoSEQ multiplex PCR. The sample carries around 80,000 clones, over 70% recorded once. V dropped 4 bases and J dropped 0 bases, with 11 bases sitting between them. CDR1 SGHTS and CDR2 YDEGEE come from the germline V gene. CDR3 length equals 15 residues. Study-wide findings and caveats: Density of T cells in blood, when higher, went with longer overall survival. Since sequencing was restricted to only one region of the tumor, intratumor heterogeneity remains a possibility. Appearances in adjacent lung were noted for a median approximately 50 of the top 100 tumor clones. Highest T cell clonality was seen in uninvolved adjacent lung, surpassing that measured in tumor.

The TCR sequence derives from a man aged 40 to 69 with stage II squamous cell lung carcinoma. The V call is TRBV5-8, the J call TRBJ2-1; no reliable D call. This specimen was PBMCs, taken before any cancer treatment. The chain's CDR3 is CASSATGSSYNEQFF. In DNA form, the CDR3 reads TGTGCCAGCAGCGCGACCGGTAGCTCCTACAATGAGCAGTTCTTC.